This TCR beta chain was identified during a study of response to subunit inactivated influenza vaccine. Overall study results and limits: With each seasonal influenza vaccination, the authors suggested, few new T cells are recruited.

A single record per CDR3 protein comes from TCRdb applying MiXCR to the RT-PCR reads. There are roughly 460,000 distinct CDR3 sequences in the sample; approximately 10% occur only once, and about an eighth lies in the top ten. This clonotype has a count of ten or more. No antigen is known for it. This material consisted of PBMCs from blood, taken 45 days after vaccination. The TCR originated in a man in his forties or fifties who received an inactivated influenza vaccine.

CDR3 sequence reads: CASSLGVLWGMTSTDTQYF. CDR3 in DNA: TGTGCCAGCAGCTTAGGAGTTTTATGGGGGATGACTAGCACAGATACGCAGTATTTT. The chain uses TRBV7-8 and TRBJ2-3; TRBD1 or TRBD2 may be the D gene (5 bases each). Trimming pared 1 base from V and 0 bases from J, leaving 20 bases between. Germline lookup yields CDR1 SGHVS and CDR2 FQNEAQ. CDR3 length: 19 amino acids.